This T cell receptor (beta chain) was obtained from a study of T cells after yellow fever vaccination (dated by TCRdb to about 2019). General notes on the study: Libraries from fractions with low cell numbers were prepared with the SMART-Seq v4 Ultra Low Input RNA kit. Two healthy male donors, one aged 18 to 30 and one aged 30 to 40 years, were included in the cohort. To follow T-cell clones before and after both primary and booster YFV17D yellow fever vaccination, bulk TCR alpha and beta repertoires underwent longitudinal sequencing. Blood was drawn at multiple timepoints before and after primary and secondary immunization, with bulk PBMC replicates and cell subsets isolated.

Points the paper makes about the study in general: Computational filtering was needed because FACS-sorted repertoires could contain abundant contaminating clonotypes from the bulk population. After the booster, most of the clones that had expanded following primary vaccination were detected again (almost 98% of CD4 and around nine tenths of CD8), which suggests that memory was broadly maintained. The secondary T-cell response was found to be weaker but faster than the primary response, with a peak reached on day 5 rather than on day 15. The study included only two donors, which limits how far the findings can be generalized. A small fraction of clonotypes showed up in both the CD4 and CD8 compartments, probably as a result of convergent recombination.

Reading the label with the study, this specimen's treatment or condition is: live attenuated yellow fever vaccine strain. At each blood-draw timepoint, two biological replicates of bulk PBMCs were collected. A standard Ficoll-Paque protocol was used to isolate PBMCs from peripheral blood. TriZol was used to extract RNA from bulk PBMCs, from CD4 and CD8 fractions, and from dextramer-positive and dextramer-negative fractions. V and J lose 3 bases and 5 bases, and a span of 13 bases separates them. The germline V gene provides CDR1 MGHRA and CDR2 YSYEKL. Including the terminal cysteine and phenylalanine, the CDR3 comprises 14 residues. The DNA shown is the 42-base CDR3, in frame from base 1. The sequencing machine was an Illumina NovaSeq 6000. TCR cDNA was synthesized by 5'RACE template switching, through which a universal primer site and unique molecular identifiers were introduced. Priming for cDNA synthesis came from both the TCR alpha and TCR beta constant segments. Two PCR steps were used to amplify libraries, with sample barcodes and sequencing adapters being added in the second step. Sequencing of libraries was done on Illumina HiSeq 2500 (2x100 bp) or NovaSeq (2x150 bp). The original methods were these. MIGEC was used to demultiplex reads and collapse the reads into UMI consensus sequences, and MiXCR was used for V(D)J alignment. Vaccine-responding clonotypes were defined with edgeR using replicate PBMC samples, requiring FDR below 0.01 and a log2 fold change above 5 up to day 15. Each bulk clonotype received a CD4 or CD8 identity based on whether the sequenced CD4 or CD8 repertoire contained that clonotype at higher abundance. The public reads were reprocessed in TCRdb via fastp at Q25 and MiXCR, keeping in-frame beta chains. Every entry covers one CDR3 protein and lists the most common genes and DNA from its rows. The V and J calls shown here were made by TCRdb, not taken from the authors' results. The sample includes roughly 400,000 distinct CDR3 sequences, with 18% observed a single time. Roughly a sixth of the sample belongs to the ten largest clones.

Notes on this clonotype: Its antigen target is currently unknown. Nothing much larger sits one base from this clone, and base qualities are not available.

Recombination linked TRBV4-1 to TRBJ2-5; D gene: possibly TRBD2, on 5 matching bases. The source material was PBMCs, sampled before the yellow fever booster vaccination. The TCR sequence derives from a man younger than 30 who received the YFV17D yellow fever vaccine. The sequenced DNA is TGCGCCAGCAGCCAGACGGGGTCGGGGGAGACCCAGTACTTC. It encodes CASSQTGSGETQYF.